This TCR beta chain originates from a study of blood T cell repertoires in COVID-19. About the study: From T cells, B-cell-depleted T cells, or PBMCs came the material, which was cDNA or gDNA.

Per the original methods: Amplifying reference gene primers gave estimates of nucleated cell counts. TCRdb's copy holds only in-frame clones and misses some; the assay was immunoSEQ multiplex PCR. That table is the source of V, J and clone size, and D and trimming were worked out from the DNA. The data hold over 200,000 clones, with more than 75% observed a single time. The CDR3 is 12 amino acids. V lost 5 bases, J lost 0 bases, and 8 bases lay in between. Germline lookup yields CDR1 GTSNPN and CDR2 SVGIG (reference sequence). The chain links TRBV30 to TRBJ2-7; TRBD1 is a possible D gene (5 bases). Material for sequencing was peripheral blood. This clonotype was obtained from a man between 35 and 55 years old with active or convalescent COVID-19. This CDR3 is CAWGQGSYEQYF. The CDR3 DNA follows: TGTGCCTGGGGCCAGGGCTCCTACGAGCAGTACTTC.